This TCR beta chain was profiled in a study of cytomegalovirus exposure and HLA in healthy donors. The V end lost 4 bases, the J end lost 2 bases, and 19 bases lay between the germline ends. This CDR3 region has 16 residues. Germline V gene lookup returns CDR1 SGHDT and CDR2 YYEEEE. The primer mix had 60 Vbeta and 13 Jbeta primers. The assay was immunoSEQ multiplex PCR, and TCRdb's table has in-frame clones only and misses some. The table records over 150,000 clones, approximately 62% of them present only once. The sample holds a few counts of this clone. The sample was PBMCs. The sequence was obtained from a man between 45 and 60 years old in good health and CMV-seronegative. V and J are TRBV5-6 and TRBJ2-7, with D tentatively TRBD1 (5 bases). CDR3 region: CASSPVTLTVPYEQYF. The CDR3 DNA reads TGTGCCAGCAGCCCGGTTACCTTGACAGTTCCCTACGAGCAGTACTTC.